The rows below give T cell receptor beta chains drawn from one sample of a study of blood T cells in healthy people across ages. A single record per CDR3 protein comes from TCRdb applying MiXCR to the 5' RACE reads. The sample has 630,000 or so distinct CDR3 sequences, approximately 30% seen once; the top ten hold roughly 14%. The sequencing sample was made of blood. The receptors stem from a woman older than 75 in good health. The CDR3 runs from the conserved cysteine through the conserved F or W. The order of the fields is J gene, V gene, D gene, clone size, CDR3 DNA, CDR3 protein. A D gene is named only where the DNA matches it firmly. Not all rows give a size; the values are once, few, many and, for expanded clones, a class.

>TRBJ2-7|TRBV5-4|TRBD1|.
TGTGCCAGCAGTGTGCGTGGGACAGTTTACGAGCAGTACTTC
CASSVRGTVYEQYF
>TRBJ1-2|TRBV5-1|.|.
TGCGCCAGCCAGGAGGGGGGAAGCGGCTACACCTTC
CASQEGGSGYTF
>TRBJ1-1|TRBV7-2|.|.
TGTGCCAGCAGCTTGGGAGTCCGACTTGACAGCGGAGCTTTCTTT
CASSLGVRLDSGAFF
>TRBJ2-7|TRBV18|.|.
TGTGCCAGCTCACCACCTACTGGGCAAAACAATGAGCAGTACTTC
CASSPPTGQNNEQYF
>TRBJ1-5|TRBV2|.|.
TGTGCCAGCAGTGAAGCGTCCGGGTACAATCAGCCCCAGCATTTT
CASSEASGYNQPQHF
>TRBJ1-1|TRBV7-9|TRBD1|few
TGTGCCAGCAGCTTAGGGACAGGGATAATGAACACTGAAGCTTTCTTT
CASSLGTGIMNTEAFF
>TRBJ1-5|TRBV18|.|few
TGTGCCAGCTCAACACGCGGTGAGGCCAATCAGCCCCAGCATTTT
CASSTRGEANQPQHF
>TRBJ2-4|TRBV5-1|.|many
TGCGCCAGCAGCTTGGATGCTGGGCGATCCAAAAACATTCAGTACTTC
CASSLDAGRSKNIQYF
>TRBJ2-7|TRBV27|.|many
TGTGCCAGCAGTTCGGGGGCCAGGGACGAGCAGTACTTC
CASSSGARDEQYF
>TRBJ1-1|TRBV27|.|.
TGTGCCAGCACCCCTCAAATGGGCACTGAAGCTTTCTTT
CASTPQMGTEAFF